This TCR beta chain originates from a study of cytomegalovirus exposure and HLA in healthy donors. Study details: A later analysis reported the same platform for the 120 or so validation repertoires and the 666 first-cohort repertoires.

Profiled with immunoSEQ multiplex PCR; TCRdb holds only in-frame clones, not every one. The sample consists of 60,000 or so clones, about 91% of them appearing once. The germline V and J ends were trimmed by 5 bases and 0 bases, with 10 bases remaining between them. The length of the CDR3 is 15 residues. Germline lookup yields CDR1 MNHEY and CDR2 SVGAGI. The chain combines TRBV6-5 with TRBJ1-4; the D gene is possibly TRBD1 (5 bases). This sequence originates from a woman younger than 35 in good health and CMV-seronegative. The specimen was PBMCs. The CDR3 sequence is CASSTSGTTNEKLFF. CDR3 in DNA: TGTGCCAGCAGTACTTCAGGGACAACTAATGAAAAACTGTTTTTT.